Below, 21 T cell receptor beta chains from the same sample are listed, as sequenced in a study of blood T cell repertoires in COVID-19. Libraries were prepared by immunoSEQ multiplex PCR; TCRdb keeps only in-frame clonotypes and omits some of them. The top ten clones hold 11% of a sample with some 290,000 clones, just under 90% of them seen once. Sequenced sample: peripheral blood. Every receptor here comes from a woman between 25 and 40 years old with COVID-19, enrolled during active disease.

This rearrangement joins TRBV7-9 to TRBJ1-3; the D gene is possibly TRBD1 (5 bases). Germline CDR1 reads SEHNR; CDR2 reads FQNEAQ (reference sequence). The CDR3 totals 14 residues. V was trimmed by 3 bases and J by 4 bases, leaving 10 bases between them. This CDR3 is CASSFRTTGNTIYF. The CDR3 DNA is TGTGCCAGCAGCTTTCGGACAACCGGAAACACCATATATTTT. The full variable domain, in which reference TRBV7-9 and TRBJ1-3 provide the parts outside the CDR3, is DTGVSQNPRHKITKRGQNVTFRCDPISEHNRLYWYRQTLGQGPEFLTYFQNEAQLEKSRLLSDRFSAERPKGSFSTLEIQRTEQGDSAMYLCASSFRTTGNTIYFGEGSWLTVV.

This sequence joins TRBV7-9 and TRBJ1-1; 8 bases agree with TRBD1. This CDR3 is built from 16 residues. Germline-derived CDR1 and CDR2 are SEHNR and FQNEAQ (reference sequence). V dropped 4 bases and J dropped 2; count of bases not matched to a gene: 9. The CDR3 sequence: CASSSGQALRNTEAFF. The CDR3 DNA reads TGTGCCAGCAGCTCGGGACAGGCCTTGAGAAACACTGAAGCTTTCTTT. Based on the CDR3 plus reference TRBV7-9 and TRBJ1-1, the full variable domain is DTGVSQNPRHKITKRGQNVTFRCDPISEHNRLYWYRQTLGQGPEFLTYFQNEAQLEKSRLLSDRFSAERPKGSFSTLEIQRTEQGDSAMYLCASSSGQALRNTEAFFGQGTRLTVV.

The CDR3 sequence: CASSQEVGRALMVTQYF. The CDR3 DNA reads TGTGCCAGCAGCCAAGAGGTTGGGAGGGCCCTGATGGTTACGCAGTATTTT. The chain recombines TRBV3-1 (or the pseudogene TRBV3-2) with TRBJ2-3; TRBD2 matches at 7 bases. Trimming removed 0 bases from V and 8 bases from J; junction bases left unmatched: 14. The V gene's germline CDR1 is LGHDT and CDR2 YNNKEL (reference sequence). This CDR3 comprises 17 residues.

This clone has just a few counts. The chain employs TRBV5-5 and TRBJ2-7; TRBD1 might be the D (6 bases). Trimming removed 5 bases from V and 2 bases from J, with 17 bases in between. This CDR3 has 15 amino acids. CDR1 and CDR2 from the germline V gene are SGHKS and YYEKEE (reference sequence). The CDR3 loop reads CASSPDRTTAYEQYF. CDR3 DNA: TGTGCCAGCAGTCCGGACAGAACCACCGCCTACGAGCAGTACTTC.

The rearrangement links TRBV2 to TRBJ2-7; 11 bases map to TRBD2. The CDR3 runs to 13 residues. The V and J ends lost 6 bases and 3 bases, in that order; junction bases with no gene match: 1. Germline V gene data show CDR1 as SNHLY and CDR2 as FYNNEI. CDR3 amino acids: CASRGTSGYEQYF. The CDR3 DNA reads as TGTGCCAGCAGAGGGACTAGCGGCTACGAGCAGTACTTC.

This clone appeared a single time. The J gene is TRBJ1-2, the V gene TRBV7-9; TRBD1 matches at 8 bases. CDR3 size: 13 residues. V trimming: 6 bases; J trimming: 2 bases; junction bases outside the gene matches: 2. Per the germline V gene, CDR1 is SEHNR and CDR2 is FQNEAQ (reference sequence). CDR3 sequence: CASRRTGNYGYTF. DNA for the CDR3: TGTGCCAGCAGACGGACAGGGAACTATGGCTACACCTTC.

In nucleotides, the CDR3 is TGTGCCAGCAGCATTCTGGACAGGGGAGAGAATCAGCCCCAGCATTTT. This encodes CASSILDRGENQPQHF. This rearrangement joins TRBV3-1 (or the pseudogene TRBV3-2) to TRBJ1-5; 9 nucleotides align to TRBD1. The CDR3 covers 16 residues. Germline values: CDR1 LGHDT, CDR2 YNNKEL (reference sequence). V trimming: 5 bases; J trimming: 4 bases; junction bases outside the gene matches: 9.

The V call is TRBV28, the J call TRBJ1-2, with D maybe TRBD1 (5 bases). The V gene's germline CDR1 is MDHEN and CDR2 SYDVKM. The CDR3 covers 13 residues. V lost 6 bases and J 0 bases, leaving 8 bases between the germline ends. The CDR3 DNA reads TGTGCCAGCAGGGGGCCTTCTAACTATGGCTACACCTTC. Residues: CASRGPSNYGYTF.

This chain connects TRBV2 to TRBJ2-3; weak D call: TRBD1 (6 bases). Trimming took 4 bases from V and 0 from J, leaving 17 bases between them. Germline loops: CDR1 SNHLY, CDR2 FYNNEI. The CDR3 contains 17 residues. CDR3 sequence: CASSGTVSALSTDTQYF. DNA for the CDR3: TGTGCCAGCAGTGGGACAGTAAGTGCCCTAAGCACAGATACGCAGTATTTT.

DNA for the CDR3: TGTGCCACCAGTGGCAGGGCAAACACCGGGGAGCTGTTTTTT. Translated, it gives CATSGRANTGELFF. The rearrangement uses TRBV24-1 and TRBJ2-2; possibly TRBD1 for D (5 bases). V was pared by 5 bases and J by 2 bases, with 8 bases between. The CDR3 extends over 14 amino acids. Germline CDR1 reads KGHDR; CDR2 reads SFDVKD.

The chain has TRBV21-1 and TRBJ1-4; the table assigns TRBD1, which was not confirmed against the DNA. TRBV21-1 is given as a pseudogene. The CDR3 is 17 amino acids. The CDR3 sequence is CASSKALTGGENEKLFF. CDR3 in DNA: TGTGCCAGCAGCAAAGCCCTAACAGGGGGCGAGAACGAAAAACTGTTTTTT.

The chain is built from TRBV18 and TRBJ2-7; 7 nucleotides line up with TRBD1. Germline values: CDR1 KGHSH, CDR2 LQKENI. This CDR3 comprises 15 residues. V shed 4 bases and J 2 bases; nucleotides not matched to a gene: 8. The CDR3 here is CASSRTTGVAYEQYF. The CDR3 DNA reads TGTGCCAGCTCACGCACCACAGGGGTTGCCTACGAGCAGTACTTC.

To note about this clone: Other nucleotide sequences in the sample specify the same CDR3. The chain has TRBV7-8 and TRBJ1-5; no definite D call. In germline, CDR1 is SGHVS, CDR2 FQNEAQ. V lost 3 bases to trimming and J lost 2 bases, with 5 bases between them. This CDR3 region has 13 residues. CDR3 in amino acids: CASSLRGNQPQHF. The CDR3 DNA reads TGTGCCAGCAGCTTGCGTGGCAATCAGCCCCAGCATTTT.

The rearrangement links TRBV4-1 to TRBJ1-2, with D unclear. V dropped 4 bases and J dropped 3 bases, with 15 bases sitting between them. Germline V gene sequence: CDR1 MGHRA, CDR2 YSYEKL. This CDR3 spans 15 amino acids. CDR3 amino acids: CASSLALGDHYGYTF. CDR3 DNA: TGCGCCAGCAGCCTCGCGTTGGGCGACCACTATGGCTACACCTTC.

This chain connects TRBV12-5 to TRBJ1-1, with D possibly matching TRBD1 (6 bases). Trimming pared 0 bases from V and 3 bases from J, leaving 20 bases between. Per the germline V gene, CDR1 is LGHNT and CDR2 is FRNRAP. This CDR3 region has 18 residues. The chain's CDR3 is CASGLVLSGGRLDTEAFF. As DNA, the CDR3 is TGTGCTAGTGGTTTGGTACTGTCGGGGGGGCGGTTGGACACTGAAGCTTTCTTT. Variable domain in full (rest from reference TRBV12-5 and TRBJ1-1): DARVTQTPRHKVTEMGQEVTMRCQPILGHNTVFWYRQTMMQGLELLAYFRNRAPLDDSGMPKDRFSAEMPDATLATLKIQPSEPRDSAVYFCASGLVLSGGRLDTEAFFGQGTRLTVV.

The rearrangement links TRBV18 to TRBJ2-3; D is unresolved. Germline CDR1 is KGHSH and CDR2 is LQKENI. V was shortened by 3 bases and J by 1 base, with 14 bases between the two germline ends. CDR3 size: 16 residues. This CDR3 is CASSPTAGMGTDTQYF. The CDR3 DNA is TGTGCCAGCTCACCGACCGCAGGAATGGGCACAGATACGCAGTATTTT. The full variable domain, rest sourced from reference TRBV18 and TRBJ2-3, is NAGVMQNPRHLVRRRGQEARLRCSPMKGHSHVYWYRQLPEEGLKFMVYLQKENIIDESGMPKERFSAEFPKEGPSILRIQQVVRGDSAAYFCASSPTAGMGTDTQYFGPGTRLTVL.

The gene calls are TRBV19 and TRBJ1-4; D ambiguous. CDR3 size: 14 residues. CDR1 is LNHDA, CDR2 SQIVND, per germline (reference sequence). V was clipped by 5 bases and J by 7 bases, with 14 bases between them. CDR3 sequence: CASSPGAEAEKLFF. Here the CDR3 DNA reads TGTGCCAGTAGTCCCGGTGCAGAGGCTGAAAAACTGTTTTTT.

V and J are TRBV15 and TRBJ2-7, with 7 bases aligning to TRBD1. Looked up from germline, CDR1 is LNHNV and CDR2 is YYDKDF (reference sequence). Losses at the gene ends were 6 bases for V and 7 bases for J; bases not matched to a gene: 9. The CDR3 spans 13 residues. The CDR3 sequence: CATRTGTAAEQYF. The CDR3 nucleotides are TGTGCCACCAGAACCGGGACAGCCGCTGAGCAGTACTTC.

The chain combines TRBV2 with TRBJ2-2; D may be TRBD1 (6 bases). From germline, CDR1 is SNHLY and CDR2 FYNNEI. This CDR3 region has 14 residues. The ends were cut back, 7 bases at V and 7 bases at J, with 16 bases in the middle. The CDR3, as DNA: TGTGCCAGCACAAAAGGGGGTGAGGTCGGGGAGCTGTTTTTT. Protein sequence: CASTKGGEVGELFF.

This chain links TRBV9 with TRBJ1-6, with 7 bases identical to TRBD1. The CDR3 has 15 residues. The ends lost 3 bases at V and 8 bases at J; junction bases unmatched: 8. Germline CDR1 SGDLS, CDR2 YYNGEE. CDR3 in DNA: TGTGCCAGCAGCGCGAAAGGGGGCTGGGATTCACCCCTCCACTTT. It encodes CASSAKGGWDSPLHF.

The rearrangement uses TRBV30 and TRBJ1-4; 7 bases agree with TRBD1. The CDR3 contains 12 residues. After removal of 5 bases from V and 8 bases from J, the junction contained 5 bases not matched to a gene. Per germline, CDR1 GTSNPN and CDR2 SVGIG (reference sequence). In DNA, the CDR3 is TGTGCCTGGGACAGGGATGAAGAAAAACTGTTTTTT. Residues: CAWDRDEEKLFF.